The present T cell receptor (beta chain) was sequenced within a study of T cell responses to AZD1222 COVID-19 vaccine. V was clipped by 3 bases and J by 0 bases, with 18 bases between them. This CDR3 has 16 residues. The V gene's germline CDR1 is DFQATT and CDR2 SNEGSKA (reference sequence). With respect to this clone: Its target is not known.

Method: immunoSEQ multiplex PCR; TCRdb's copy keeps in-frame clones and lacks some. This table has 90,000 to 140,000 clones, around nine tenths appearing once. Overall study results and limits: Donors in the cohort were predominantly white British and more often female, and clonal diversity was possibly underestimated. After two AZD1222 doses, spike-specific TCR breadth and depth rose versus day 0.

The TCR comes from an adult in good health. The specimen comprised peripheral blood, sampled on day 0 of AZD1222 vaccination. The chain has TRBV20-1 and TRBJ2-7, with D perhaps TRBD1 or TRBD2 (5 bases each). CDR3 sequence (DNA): TGCAGTGCTAGTGGACGGGGCCTTCTTAACTCCTACGAGCAGTACTTC. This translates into CSASGRGLLNSYEQYF.